This TCR beta chain was captured by sequencing in a study of technical replicates of blood from a handful of donors (dated by TCRdb to the late 2010s). Points on this clone: Its specific antigen is unknown. No per-base quality is available; no much larger clone lies one base away.

Library generation was performed with the immunoSEQ multiplex PCR assay. TCRdb took over this immuneACCESS table, retaining in-frame rearrangements with V and J assigned. Such tables are incomplete; in checked studies, under half of the missing clones stem from an unresolved V gene, and the remainder is unexplained. The sample table contains roughly 79,000 clones; only one count was recorded for 75% to 90% of them. Roughly 4% of the sample is in the top ten clones. V is pruned by 5 bases and J by 3 bases, leaving 13 bases of the junction without a gene match. The CDR3 spans 16 residues, from the cysteine through the phenylalanine. The only DNA kept is the CDR3, 48 bases in frame from the first base. CDR1 and CDR2, per the germline V gene, are SQVTM and ANQGSEA.

Sample: PBMCs. In this chain, TRBV29-1 is recombined with TRBJ2-1; 7 bases in the junction line up with TRBD1. The origin of this receptor is a human donor in good health. Some clones in this sample may be carry-over from other donors' samples. CDR3 loop: CSVPRTGYGYYNEQFF. Read as DNA, the sequence is TGCAGCGTTCCCAGGACAGGTTATGGATACTACAATGAGCAGTTCTTC.